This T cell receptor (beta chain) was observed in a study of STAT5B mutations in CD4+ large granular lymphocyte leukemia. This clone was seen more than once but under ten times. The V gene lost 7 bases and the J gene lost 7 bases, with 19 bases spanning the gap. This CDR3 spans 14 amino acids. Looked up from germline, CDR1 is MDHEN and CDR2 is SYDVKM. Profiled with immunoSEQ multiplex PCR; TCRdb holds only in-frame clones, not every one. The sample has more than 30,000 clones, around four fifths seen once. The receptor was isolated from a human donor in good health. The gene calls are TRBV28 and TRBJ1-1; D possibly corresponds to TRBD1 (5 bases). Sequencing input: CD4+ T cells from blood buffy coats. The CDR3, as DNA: TGTGCCAGCACCATCCTCACGCGGGGGATTGAAGCTTTCTTT. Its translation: CASTILTRGIEAFF.